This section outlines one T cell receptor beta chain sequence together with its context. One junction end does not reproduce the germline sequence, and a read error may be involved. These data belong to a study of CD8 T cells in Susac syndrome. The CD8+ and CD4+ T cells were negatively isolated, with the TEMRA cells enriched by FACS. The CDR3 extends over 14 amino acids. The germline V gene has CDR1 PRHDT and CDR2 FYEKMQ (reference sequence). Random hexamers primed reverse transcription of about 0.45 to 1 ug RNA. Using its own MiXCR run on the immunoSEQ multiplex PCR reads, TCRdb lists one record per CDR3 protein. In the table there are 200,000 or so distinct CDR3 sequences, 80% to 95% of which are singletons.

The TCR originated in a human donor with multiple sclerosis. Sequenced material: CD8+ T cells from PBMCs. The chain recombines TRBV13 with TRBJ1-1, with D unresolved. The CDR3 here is CASSLGAAYTEAFF. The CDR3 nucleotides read TGTGCCAGCAGCCTAGGAGCAGCCTACACTGAAGCTTTCTTT.